This TCR beta chain was sequenced in a study of blood T cell repertoires in COVID-19. Study background: Italy, Spain and the United States were the sources of the convalescent and acute COVID-19 samples. In each case, the material was cDNA or gDNA derived from T cells, B-cell-depleted T cells, or PBMCs.

V lost 9 bases and J lost 5, with 10 bases in between. The CDR3 is 11 residues long. Germline V gene sequence: CDR1 LNHDA, CDR2 SQIVND (reference sequence). In the original processing: How many nucleated cells were present was estimated from reference gene primer amplification. Profiled with immunoSEQ multiplex PCR; TCRdb holds only in-frame clones, not every one. From that table come the V and J calls and clone size; the DNA was used to work out D and trimming. The sample comprises more than 95,000 clones, 90% of which are singletons, and 1.5% to 2% rests with the top ten. V is TRBV19 and J is TRBJ2-5, with D possibly TRBD2 on 5 matching bases. The specimen was peripheral blood. This clonotype was obtained from a human donor with active COVID-19. The donor label of this sample is uncertain. The CDR3 DNA is TGTGCCAGCCGTAGGGAGGAGACCCAGTACTTC. It translates to CASRREETQYF.